The rows below give T cell receptor beta chains drawn from one sample of a study of blood T cells in healthy people across ages. MiXCR, run by TCRdb on the 5' RACE reads, gives a single entry per CDR3 protein. The table includes about 830,000 distinct CDR3 sequences, roughly 60% detected once. The sample consisted of blood. The receptors here all came from a man younger than 40 in good health. The CDR3 runs from the conserved cysteine through the conserved F or W. D genes are given only for firm matches. The size entry is marked missing in some rows and otherwise reads once, few, many or a size class.

J gene: TRBJ1-5; D gene: NA; clone size: NA; V gene: TRBV4-3; CDR3 DNA: TGCGCCAGCAGCCAAGAACCCGGAGGTCATAGCAATCAGCCCCAGCATTTT; CDR3 protein: CASSQEPGGHSNQPQHF
J gene: TRBJ2-1; D gene: NA; clone size: NA; V gene: TRBV20-1; CDR3 DNA: TGCAGTGCTGTAACCGTCTTCAATGAGCAGTTCTTC; CDR3 protein: CSAVTVFNEQFF
J gene: TRBJ2-1; D gene: TRBD2; clone size: NA; V gene: TRBV7-9; CDR3 DNA: TGTGCCAGCAGCCCCCCGGGTAGCGGGGGGGGGTACAATGAGCAGTTCTTC; CDR3 protein: CASSPPGSGGGYNEQFF
J gene: TRBJ2-7; D gene: NA; clone size: NA; V gene: TRBV5-1; CDR3 DNA: TGCGCCAGCAGGGACGAGACCTACGAGCAGTACTTC; CDR3 protein: CASRDETYEQYF
J gene: TRBJ1-5; D gene: NA; clone size: NA; V gene: TRBV7-9; CDR3 DNA: TGTGCCAGCAGCTTAGTAAATGGGGGCAGTCAGCCCCAGCATTTT; CDR3 protein: CASSLVNGGSQPQHF
J gene: TRBJ2-6; D gene: TRBD1; clone size: NA; V gene: TRBV28; CDR3 DNA: TGTGCCAGCAGTGGGAGTGACAGGGGGAGATCTGGGGCCAACGTCCTGACTTTC; CDR3 protein: CASSGSDRGRSGANVLTF
J gene: TRBJ1-1; D gene: NA; clone size: NA; V gene: TRBV6-5; CDR3 DNA: TGTGCCAGCAGTTACGCGCCAGGTTACGCTGAAGCTTTCTTT; CDR3 protein: CASSYAPGYAEAFF
J gene: TRBJ2-3; D gene: TRBD1; clone size: once; V gene: TRBV20-1; CDR3 DNA: TGCAGTGCAGTCGAACAGGGGGCTATTGATACGCAGTATTTT; CDR3 protein: CSAVEQGAIDTQYF
J gene: TRBJ2-2; D gene: TRBD1; clone size: NA; V gene: TRBV4-3; CDR3 DNA: TGCGCCAGCAGCCAAGATCGGTGGTCGGGACAGGTCGCCACCGGGGAGCTGTTTTTT; CDR3 protein: CASSQDRWSGQVATGELFF
J gene: TRBJ1-5; D gene: NA; clone size: NA; V gene: TRBV9; CDR3 DNA: TGTGCCAGCAGCGTAGGTGGGGGTAGTCAGCCCCAGCATTTT; CDR3 protein: CASSVGGGSQPQHF
J gene: TRBJ2-1; D gene: NA; clone size: few; V gene: TRBV28; CDR3 DNA: TGTGCCAGCAGTTTAATCGGGGGAGAGTATGAGCAGTTCTTC; CDR3 protein: CASSLIGGEYEQFF
J gene: TRBJ2-3; D gene: TRBD2; clone size: NA; V gene: TRBV15; CDR3 DNA: TGTGCCACCAGCAGAGGGGGGACTACCACAGATACGCAGTATTTT; CDR3 protein: CATSRGGTTTDTQYF
J gene: TRBJ1-1; D gene: NA; clone size: NA; V gene: TRBV28; CDR3 DNA: TGTGCCAGCAGCTTTGGGGGCCTCCAGGGGAGAACTGAGGCTTTCTTT; CDR3 protein: CASSFGGLQGRTEAFF
J gene: TRBJ1-5; D gene: NA; clone size: NA; V gene: TRBV7-7; CDR3 DNA: TGTGCCAGCAGCTTTAAAGGTCAGCCAGGAGGCTATAGCAATCAGCCCCAGCATTTT; CDR3 protein: CASSFKGQPGGYSNQPQHF
J gene: TRBJ2-3; D gene: TRBD2; clone size: once; V gene: TRBV10-1; CDR3 DNA: TGCGCCAGCAGTGAGTCCTGGCCTAGCGGGGACCCCACAGATACGCAGTATTTT; CDR3 protein: CASSESWPSGDPTDTQYF
J gene: TRBJ2-5; D gene: TRBD2; clone size: few; V gene: TRBV7-2; CDR3 DNA: TGTGCCAGCAGCTTACCTAGCGGGGGGGCTGAGACCCAGTACTTC; CDR3 protein: CASSLPSGGAETQYF
J gene: TRBJ2-7; D gene: NA; clone size: NA; V gene: TRBV14; CDR3 DNA: TGTGCCAGCCCAAGCTACGAGCAGTACTTC; CDR3 protein: CASPSYEQYF
J gene: TRBJ2-3; D gene: TRBD2; clone size: NA; V gene: TRBV27; CDR3 DNA: TGTGCCAGCAGTTCGACTAGCGGGGGGATCACAGATACGCAGTATTTT; CDR3 protein: CASSSTSGGITDTQYF
J gene: TRBJ2-3; D gene: NA; clone size: NA; V gene: TRBV12-3/TRBV12-4; CDR3 DNA: TGTGCCAGCAGTCGGACCCTCATAGATACGCAGTATTTT; CDR3 protein: CASSRTLIDTQYF
J gene: TRBJ2-5; D gene: TRBD2; clone size: NA; V gene: TRBV7-2; CDR3 DNA: TGTGCCAGCAGCGACCCACTAGCGGGGGAGGAAGAGACCCAGTACTTC; CDR3 protein: CASSDPLAGEEETQYF
J gene: TRBJ2-1; D gene: NA; clone size: few; V gene: TRBV7-6; CDR3 DNA: TGTGCCAGCAGCTCACATTCTAGGGAGCACAATGAGCAGTTCTTC; CDR3 protein: CASSSHSREHNEQFF
J gene: TRBJ1-2; D gene: NA; clone size: NA; V gene: TRBV28; CDR3 DNA: TGTGCCAGCGGCCCTGATTTTAACTATGGCTACACCTTC; CDR3 protein: CASGPDFNYGYTF
J gene: TRBJ2-1; D gene: TRBD2; clone size: NA; V gene: TRBV20-1; CDR3 DNA: TGCAGTGCTAGATTTGCGGGGGGGCAAAATGAGCAGTTCTTC; CDR3 protein: CSARFAGGQNEQFF
J gene: TRBJ2-6; D gene: TRBD2; clone size: NA; V gene: TRBV12-3/TRBV12-4; CDR3 DNA: TGTGCCAGCAGCGCGAGGACTAGCGGGGCCGGCGGGGCCAACGTCCTGACTTTC; CDR3 protein: CASSARTSGAGGANVLTF
J gene: TRBJ2-1; D gene: TRBD2; clone size: NA; V gene: TRBV20-1; CDR3 DNA: TGCAGTGCTAGGAACCTAGCGGGTGAAGAGACCCAGTTCTTC; CDR3 protein: CSARNLAGEETQFF
J gene: TRBJ1-1; D gene: TRBD1; clone size: NA; V gene: TRBV7-2; CDR3 DNA: TGTGCCAGCAGCACAAGGACAGGGGACACTGAAGCTTTCTTT; CDR3 protein: CASSTRTGDTEAFF
J gene: TRBJ2-1; D gene: NA; clone size: NA; V gene: TRBV15; CDR3 DNA: TGTGCCACCAGCAGAGATGGGGGGTTGTCCTACAATGAGCAGTTCTTC; CDR3 protein: CATSRDGGLSYNEQFF
J gene: TRBJ2-5; D gene: NA; clone size: NA; V gene: TRBV9; CDR3 DNA: TGTGCCAGCAGTCTTGGGGCCGCGGAGACCCAGTACTTC; CDR3 protein: CASSLGAAETQYF
J gene: TRBJ2-1; D gene: TRBD2; clone size: few; V gene: TRBV3-1; CDR3 DNA: TGTGCCAGCAGCCAAGACCAAGCGGGGGGGCGGGAGCAGTTCTTC; CDR3 protein: CASSQDQAGGREQFF
J gene: TRBJ1-5; D gene: TRBD1; clone size: NA; V gene: TRBV20-1; CDR3 DNA: TGCAGTGCCCTGGGACAGGGAGTAGGTCAGCCCCAGCATTTT; CDR3 protein: CSALGQGVGQPQHF
J gene: TRBJ2-7; D gene: TRBD2; clone size: NA; V gene: TRBV6-1; CDR3 DNA: TGTGCCAGCAGTGCCTCCGGCGGGGGAGTCTACGAGCAGTACTTC; CDR3 protein: CASSASGGGVYEQYF
J gene: TRBJ1-2; D gene: NA; clone size: few; V gene: TRBV5-1; CDR3 DNA: TGCGCCAGCAGCCCAGCCTTTGGGGCTAACTATGGCTACACCTTC; CDR3 protein: CASSPAFGANYGYTF
J gene: TRBJ2-1; D gene: TRBD2; clone size: NA; V gene: TRBV7-3; CDR3 DNA: TGTGCCGGCAGCTTAATTGCGGGAGCCTCCTACAATGAGCAGTTCTTC; CDR3 protein: CAGSLIAGASYNEQFF
J gene: TRBJ2-5; D gene: NA; clone size: few; V gene: TRBV6-6; CDR3 DNA: TGTGCCAGCAGAATCCGCCCGGGGGCAGATGAGACCCAGTACTTC; CDR3 protein: CASRIRPGADETQYF
J gene: TRBJ1-2; D gene: NA; clone size: NA; V gene: TRBV20-1; CDR3 DNA: TGCAGTGCTGAGGGACGGCCACCGGGTGATGGCTACACCTTC; CDR3 protein: CSAEGRPPGDGYTF
J gene: TRBJ1-1; D gene: NA; clone size: NA; V gene: TRBV5-1; CDR3 DNA: TGCGCCAGCAGCTTAGGCCCGGGGAGGCCGAACACTGAAGCTTTCTTT; CDR3 protein: CASSLGPGRPNTEAFF
J gene: TRBJ2-3; D gene: NA; clone size: NA; V gene: TRBV24-1; CDR3 DNA: TGTGCCACCAGTGATTTGCAGGTTGGTGGGGCAGGAATTAGCACAGATACGCAGTATTTT; CDR3 protein: CATSDLQVGGAGISTDTQYF
J gene: TRBJ2-1; D gene: NA; clone size: NA; V gene: TRBV20-1; CDR3 DNA: TGCAGTGCTAGAGATCGGAGGCTTAGCTCCTACAATGAGCAGTTCTTC; CDR3 protein: CSARDRRLSSYNEQFF
J gene: TRBJ2-1; D gene: TRBD2; clone size: NA; V gene: TRBV3-1; CDR3 DNA: TGTGCCAGCAGCCCCGAACTAGCGGGGTCCTACAATGAGCAGTTCTTC; CDR3 protein: CASSPELAGSYNEQFF
J gene: TRBJ2-5; D gene: TRBD2; clone size: NA; V gene: TRBV13; CDR3 DNA: TGTGCCAGCAGCAGAGGGATATTAGGGACTAGCGGTCAAGAGACCCAGTACTTC; CDR3 protein: CASSRGILGTSGQETQYF
J gene: TRBJ2-5; D gene: TRBD2; clone size: many; V gene: TRBV20-1; CDR3 DNA: TGCAGTGCTAGAGATTGGGCTAGCGGGGACGAGACCCAGTACTTC; CDR3 protein: CSARDWASGDETQYF
J gene: TRBJ2-7; D gene: NA; clone size: many; V gene: TRBV7-2; CDR3 DNA: TGTGCCAGCAGCGCTTTTGAGGAGCAGTACTTC; CDR3 protein: CASSAFEEQYF
J gene: TRBJ1-5; D gene: NA; clone size: NA; V gene: TRBV11-2; CDR3 DNA: TGTGCCAGCAGCTATTCCGGACAAAGCAATCAGCCCCAGCATTTT; CDR3 protein: CASSYSGQSNQPQHF
J gene: TRBJ2-7; D gene: TRBD1; clone size: NA; V gene: TRBV7-2; CDR3 DNA: TGTGCCAGCAGCATAGGACAGGGGGCCGATGAGCAGTACTTC; CDR3 protein: CASSIGQGADEQYF
J gene: TRBJ1-2; D gene: TRBD1; clone size: NA; V gene: TRBV7-3; CDR3 DNA: TGTGCCAGCAGCTTAGTGGGACAGGGTACTGTGATGGATGGCTACACCTTC; CDR3 protein: CASSLVGQGTVMDGYTF
J gene: TRBJ1-5; D gene: NA; clone size: NA; V gene: TRBV13; CDR3 DNA: TGTGCCAGCAGTGGTGGGGCTCAGGGGCAGGGTCAGCCCCAGCATTTT; CDR3 protein: CASSGGAQGQGQPQHF
J gene: TRBJ2-7; D gene: NA; clone size: once; V gene: TRBV20-1; CDR3 DNA: TGCAGTGCTAGCGGTGGTCTCGAGCAGTACTTC; CDR3 protein: CSASGGLEQYF
J gene: TRBJ2-5; D gene: NA; clone size: many; V gene: TRBV27; CDR3 DNA: TGTGCCAGCAGGGTGAGGGGAAGCCAAGAGACCCAGTACTTC; CDR3 protein: CASRVRGSQETQYF
J gene: TRBJ2-4; D gene: NA; clone size: NA; V gene: TRBV11-1; CDR3 DNA: TGTGCCAGCAGCCCTTTCAGGGGGGCAGCCAAAAACATTCAGTACTTC; CDR3 protein: CASSPFRGAAKNIQYF
J gene: TRBJ2-7; D gene: TRBD1; clone size: NA; V gene: TRBV6-6; CDR3 DNA: TGTGCCACCACGCCCTCGACAGGGGCCTCCTACGAGCAGTACTTC; CDR3 protein: CATTPSTGASYEQYF
J gene: TRBJ1-4; D gene: NA; clone size: NA; V gene: TRBV20-1; CDR3 DNA: TGCAGTGCTAGAGAGGGGGCGGGTCCTGAAAAACTGTTTTTT; CDR3 protein: CSAREGAGPEKLFF
J gene: TRBJ2-3; D gene: NA; clone size: NA; V gene: TRBV10-3; CDR3 DNA: TGTGCCATCAGTGGGACAGCAGATACGCAGTATTTT; CDR3 protein: CAISGTADTQYF
J gene: TRBJ2-1; D gene: TRBD2; clone size: NA; V gene: TRBV4-2; CDR3 DNA: TGTGCCAGCAGTAACACAGCTAGCGGGGGGCGAAAAAGCTCCTACAATGAGCAGTTCTTC; CDR3 protein: CASSNTASGGRKSSYNEQFF
J gene: TRBJ1-1; D gene: TRBD1; clone size: NA; V gene: TRBV20-1; CDR3 DNA: TGCAGTGCTTACCGACTACAGGGGGCCCTAAACACTGAAGCTTTCTTT; CDR3 protein: CSAYRLQGALNTEAFF
J gene: TRBJ2-6; D gene: NA; clone size: many; V gene: TRBV7-6; CDR3 DNA: TGTGCCAGCAGTACCGGTGGCTCTGGGGCCAACGTCCTGACTTTC; CDR3 protein: CASSTGGSGANVLTF
J gene: TRBJ2-2; D gene: NA; clone size: NA; V gene: TRBV4-3; CDR3 DNA: TGCGCCAGCAGACGGACAACGAACACCGGGGAGCTGTTTTTT; CDR3 protein: CASRRTTNTGELFF
J gene: TRBJ2-3; D gene: NA; clone size: NA; V gene: TRBV4-2; CDR3 DNA: TGTGCCAGCAGCCAAATGCCGGGAAGCACAGATACGCAGTATTTT; CDR3 protein: CASSQMPGSTDTQYF